A selection of T cell receptor beta chains follows, all from one sample in a study of T cells in Graves' hyperthyroidism and ophthalmopathy. A single record per CDR3 protein comes from TCRdb applying MiXCR to the multiplex PCR reads. The data contain about 770,000 distinct CDR3 sequences, 18% of them singletons. Sequenced: blood. These receptors originate from a woman in her 50s with Graves' hyperthyroidism that later progressed to Graves' ophthalmopathy. Each CDR3 is given with its conserved first and last residue.

TRBV5-6	TRBJ2-3	CASSLFRSSGLGTDTQYF
TRBV19	TRBJ2-3	CASSKESGFTDTQYF
TRBV5-4	TRBJ1-1	CASRRMIEVGNTEAFF
TRBV2	TRBJ2-2	CARATATNTGELFF
TRBV7-9	TRBJ2-2	CASSFLEGDLTGELFF
TRBV27	TRBJ1-2	CASSFGHPGAFGYTF
TRBV12-3/TRBV12-4	TRBJ2-1	CASSPNGLYNEQFF
TRBV3-1	TRBJ2-2	CASSQDGAGVSGELFF
TRBV14	TRBJ1-2	CASSHTQVAGGRGYTF
TRBV2	TRBJ1-2	CASSRDREDYGYTF
TRBV2	TRBJ2-2	CASSPGQGYTGELFF
TRBV3-1	TRBJ1-2	CASSQDFGTGSLYGYTF
TRBV30	TRBJ2-3	CAWSPGGRDTQYF
TRBV2	TRBJ2-7	CASSVRLAVYEQYF
TRBV5-1	TRBJ1-1	CASSTALRRPNTEAFF
TRBV10-1	TRBJ2-5	CASSESGGQETQYF
TRBV12-3/TRBV12-4	TRBJ2-7	CASSLQGAGNEQYF
TRBV20-1	TRBJ2-2	CSARITGNIANTGELVF
TRBV15	TRBJ2-7	CATSRGLAAYEQYF
TRBV5-1	TRBJ2-7	CASSFRSSFYEQYF
TRBV20-1	TRBJ2-5	CSAGPWRGEETQYF
TRBV6-1	TRBJ1-1	CASSEDAAGTEAFF
TRBV12-3/TRBV12-4	TRBJ2-1	CASIPTGVSYNEQFF
TRBV29-1	TRBJ1-2	CSAGTPNYGYTF
TRBV4-1	TRBJ1-6	CASSRIGTGANSPLHF
TRBV27	TRBJ1-5	CASSWTGGGQPQHF
TRBV20-1	TRBJ1-4	CSVQRREKLFF
TRBV3-1	TRBJ2-6	CASSRGRSSGANVLTF
TRBV29-1	TRBJ2-3	CSVTWGDTQYF
TRBV3-1	TRBJ2-7	CASSSPTQAFFEQYF
TRBV20-1	TRBJ1-2	CSANRAAGYTF
TRBV6-6	TRBJ2-3	CASSYSGGDTQYF
TRBV6-1	TRBJ2-3	CASSLLRRGTDTQYF
TRBV6-1	TRBJ2-2	CASRTSLAGGQWSSGELFF
TRBV6-1	TRBJ1-5	CASSPSSRNQPQHF
TRBV2	TRBJ2-2	CARDRENTGELFF
TRBV7-8	TRBJ1-1	CASSSQGLHTEAFF
TRBV12-5	TRBJ2-1	CASGLAWEGKVRRGDEQFF
TRBV6-5	TRBJ2-5	CASSYYGRGETQYF
TRBV24-1	TRBJ1-1	CATDRVPYEAFF
TRBV5-1	TRBJ2-7	CASSYDPGQGRVQYF
TRBV24-1	TRBJ1-2	CATSDRTGVGYTF
TRBV4-1	TRBJ1-2	CASSQVQGNPNGYTF
TRBV20-1	TRBJ2-3	CSQQGISTDTQYF
TRBV27	TRBJ2-6	CASSQGMSGANVLTF